This T cell receptor (beta chain) was recovered during a study of cytomegalovirus exposure and HLA in healthy donors. General observations from the study: Most TCR sequences were seen very rarely across donors, but some public TCRs occurred in many. Researchers counted over 150 TCR beta chains as cytomegalovirus-associated.

For this clone: Its target is unknown.

Germline V lookup: CDR1 MNHEY, CDR2 SMNVEV (reference sequence). There are 16 residues in the CDR3. Trimming pared 3 bases from V and 4 bases from J, leaving 18 bases between. Generated by immunoSEQ multiplex PCR, the TCRdb table keeps only in-frame clones and is missing some. The sample holds roughly 52,000 clones; about nine tenths are singletons and the top ten take about 6.7%. The study drew the donors from its approximately 110-subject validation cohort, separate from the roughly 700-subject first cohort. The specimen was PBMCs. The chain recombines TRBV27 with TRBJ1-1; TRBD1 is a possible D gene (6 bases). The receptor comes from a woman aged 25 to 45 in good health and CMV-seronegative. The CDR3 DNA is TGTGCCAGCAGTTTCGGGGGGGCTATGGCGAGCACTGAAGCTTTCTTT. Protein: CASSFGGAMASTEAFF.